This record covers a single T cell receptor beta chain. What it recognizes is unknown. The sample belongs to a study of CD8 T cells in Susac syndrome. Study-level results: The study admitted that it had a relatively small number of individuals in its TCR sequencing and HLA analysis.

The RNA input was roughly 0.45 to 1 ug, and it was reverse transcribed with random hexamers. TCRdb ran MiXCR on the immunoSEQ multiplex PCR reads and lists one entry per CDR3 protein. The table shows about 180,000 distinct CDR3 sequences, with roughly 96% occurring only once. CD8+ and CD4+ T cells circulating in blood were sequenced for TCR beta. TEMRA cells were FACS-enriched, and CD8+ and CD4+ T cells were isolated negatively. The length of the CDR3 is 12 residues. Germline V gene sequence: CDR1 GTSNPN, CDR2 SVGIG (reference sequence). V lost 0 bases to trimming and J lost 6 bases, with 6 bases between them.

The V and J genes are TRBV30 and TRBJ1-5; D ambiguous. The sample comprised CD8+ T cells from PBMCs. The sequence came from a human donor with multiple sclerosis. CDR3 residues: CAWSVAGQPQHF. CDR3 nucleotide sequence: TGTGCCTGGAGTGTTGCTGGTCAGCCCCAGCATTTT.